The 22 T cell receptor beta chains below were found in one sample sequenced in a study of shared clonotypes between healthy human individuals. Data came from immunoSEQ multiplex PCR; TCRdb stores just in-frame clones and leaves some out. The repertoire holds about half a million clones, 75% to 85% seen once, with 13% in the top ten. Sequencing input: PBMCs. The receptors here all came from a middle-aged woman in good health. Some clones in this sample may be carry-over from other donors' samples.

This chain links TRBV19 with TRBJ2-7; possible D gene TRBD2, 5 bases. Trimming removed 6 bases from V and 6 bases from J, with 15 bases in between. The CDR3 spans 13 residues. Germline CDR1 is LNHDA and CDR2 is SQIVND (reference sequence). CDR3 residues: CASSGGPRGEQYF. CDR3 DNA: TGTGCCAGTAGCGGAGGTCCTCGGGGCGAGCAGTACTTC.

The genes are TRBV6-6 and TRBJ2-4; 10 positions agree with TRBD1. This CDR3 has 13 residues. Germline V gene sequence: CDR1 MNHNY, CDR2 SVGAGI (reference sequence). Trimming cost V 4 bases and J 9 bases; bases outside gene matches: 3. This chain's CDR3 is CASSLTGGSIQYF. As DNA, the CDR3 is TGTGCCAGCAGTTTGACAGGGGGCTCCATTCAGTACTTC.

This clone was found once. The J gene is TRBJ2-2, the V gene TRBV5-1; a possible D gene is TRBD2 (6 bases). The CDR3 extends over 15 amino acids. CDR1 is SGHRS and CDR2 is YFSETQ in the germline V gene. V lost 3 bases and J lost 1, with 10 bases in between. CDR3 amino acids: CASSWGGQNTGELFF. Written as DNA, the CDR3 is TGCGCCAGCAGCTGGGGAGGCCAGAACACCGGGGAGCTGTTTTTT.

The CDR3 sequence: CASTPIRTENYGYTF. DNA of the CDR3: TGTGCCAGCACCCCAATTCGGACAGAAAACTATGGCTACACCTTC. V gene TRBV11-2 combines with J gene TRBJ1-2, with D possibly being TRBD1 (6 bases). Trimming pared 7 bases from V and 2 bases from J, leaving 17 bases between. Germline assignment: CDR1 SGHAT and CDR2 FQNNGV. The CDR3 has 15 amino acids.

The chain employs TRBV9 and TRBJ2-7; no clear D. The ends were cut back, 0 bases at V and 5 bases at J, with 9 bases in the middle. The CDR3 has 13 amino acids. CDR1 and CDR2 from the germline V gene are SGDLS and YYNGEE. The CDR3, as DNA: TGTGCCAGCAGCGTAGGGGTCTGGGACGAGCAGTACTTC. Encoded protein: CASSVGVWDEQYF.

The chain is built from TRBV7-2 and TRBJ1-4; a possible D gene is TRBD1 (5 bases). CDR1 is SGHTA, CDR2 FQGNSA, per germline. Trimming shortened V by 5 bases and J by 10 bases, and 17 bases separated the two germline ends. This CDR3 has 14 residues. CDR3 sequence (DNA): TGTGCCAGCAGCCTAAACCAGGGACGCGGAAAACTGTTTTTT. Translating gives CASSLNQGRGKLFF. Based on the CDR3 plus reference TRBV7-2 and TRBJ1-4, the full variable domain is GAGVSQSPSNKVTEKGKDVELRCDPISGHTALYWYRQSLGQGLEFLIYFQGNSAPDKSGLPSDRFSAERTGGSVSTLTIQRTQQEDSAVYLCASSLNQGRGKLFFGSGTQLSVL.

In this sample, this clone turned up many times. The chain recombines TRBV6-6 with TRBJ1-1, with D possibly TRBD1 on 6 matching bases. Trimming took 6 bases from V and 3 from J, leaving 14 bases between them. This CDR3 has 14 residues. Looked up from germline, CDR1 is MNHNY and CDR2 is SVGAGI (reference sequence). The CDR3 DNA reads as TGTGCCAGCAGGGGAACGGACAGCTACACTGAAGCTTTCTTT. Its protein product is CASRGTDSYTEAFF.

This clone came up many times. The chain uses TRBV7-6 and TRBJ2-7; no clear D gene. The V end was cut by 1 base, the J end by 0 bases, with 10 bases between. The CDR3 runs to 15 residues. Looked up from germline, CDR1 is SGHVS and CDR2 is FNYEAQ. As DNA, the CDR3 is TGTGCCAGCAGCTTAGGGGCTGGAAGCTCCTACGAGCAGTACTTC. Protein product: CASSLGAGSSYEQYF.

The chain combines TRBV11-2 with TRBJ2-3; 7 bases align to TRBD2. The CDR3 covers 18 residues. Germline loops: CDR1 SGHAT, CDR2 FQNNGV. Unmatched junction bases numbered 21, after V lost 5 bases and J lost 7 bases. The CDR3, as DNA: TGTGCCAGCAGCGCCCAGTACCTTAGCGGGCCAAGCAGGTATACGCAGTATTTT. It specifies CASSAQYLSGPSRYTQYF.

V gene TRBV7-3 combines with J gene TRBJ2-7; D might be TRBD1 (5 bases). Germline CDR1 and CDR2: SGHTA and FQGTGA. CDR3 length equals 14 residues. Trimming cost V 5 bases and J 9 bases, with 20 bases left between them. The CDR3 spells CASSTRPGSEGQYF. The CDR3 DNA follows: TGTGCCAGCAGCACACGTCCAGGGTCGGAAGGGCAGTACTTC.

The gene calls are TRBV15 and TRBJ1-1; no definite D call. Germline V lookup: CDR1 LNHNV, CDR2 YYDKDF (reference sequence). The V and J ends lost 0 bases and 6 bases respectively, with 8 bases between them. CDR3 length: 13 residues. CDR3 in amino acids: CATSRDKGAEAFF. CDR3 bases: TGTGCCACCAGCAGAGATAAAGGAGCTGAAGCTTTCTTT.

A note on this clone: The sample carries other DNA sequences with the same CDR3. The chain is built from TRBV5-1 and TRBJ2-7; D gene unclear. The V gene's germline CDR1 is SGHRS and CDR2 YFSETQ. Trimming removed 0 bases from V and 0 bases from J, with 4 bases in between. This CDR3 spans 13 amino acids. This CDR3 reads CASSLVVSYEQYF. DNA for the CDR3: TGCGCCAGCAGCTTGGTTGTCTCCTACGAGCAGTACTTC. Complete variable domain (other parts from reference TRBV5-1 and TRBJ2-7): KAGVTQTPRYLIKTRGQQVTLSCSPISGHRSVSWYQQTPGQGLQFLFEYFSETQRNKGNFPGRFSGRQFSNSRSEMNVSTLELGDSALYLCASSLVVSYEQYFGPGTRLTVT.

This sequence joins TRBV18 and TRBJ2-3; 11 bases are a match to TRBD1. The germline V gene encodes CDR1 KGHSH and CDR2 LQKENI. This CDR3 comprises 16 residues. J gave up 1 base and V 2 bases, and 2 bases lay outside the gene matches. The chain's CDR3 is CASSPGTGGGTDTQYF. DNA of the CDR3: TGTGCCAGCTCACCAGGGACAGGGGGAGGCACAGATACGCAGTATTTT.

The chain combines TRBV6-5 with TRBJ2-5; 10 nucleotides agree with TRBD2. The germline CDR1 and CDR2 sequences are MNHEY and SVGAGI. The CDR3 is 14 amino acids. The V gene end was trimmed by 6 bases and the J gene end by 5 bases; junction bases not matched to a gene: 6. In DNA, the CDR3 is TGTGCCAGCAGGAAAGCGGGAGGGAGGGAGACCCAGTACTTC. It encodes CASRKAGGRETQYF.

This clone was counted ten times or more. The J gene is TRBJ2-1, the V gene TRBV19, with 8 positions matching TRBD2. The V gene's germline CDR1 is LNHDA and CDR2 SQIVND (reference sequence). V shed 4 bases and J 4 bases; nucleotides not matched to a gene: 3. There are 14 residues in the CDR3. CDR3 amino acids: CASSKRERYNEQFF. CDR3 bases: TGTGCCAGTAGTAAGCGGGAGCGTTACAATGAGCAGTTCTTC. Variable domain in full (rest from reference TRBV19 and TRBJ2-1): DGGITQSPKYLFRKEGQNVTLSCEQNLNHDAMYWYRQDPGQGLRLIYYSQIVNDFQKGDIAEGYSVSREKKESFPLTVTSAQKNPTAFYLCASSKRERYNEQFFGPGTRLTVL.

The V gene is TRBV28, the J gene TRBJ1-4, with 7 bases identical to TRBD1. The V and J ends lost 6 bases and 6 bases, in that order; junction bases with no gene match: 7. This CDR3 has 14 residues. The V gene's germline CDR1 is MDHEN and CDR2 SYDVKM. The CDR3, as DNA: TGTGCCAGCAGCAGGACAGGCATTGATGAAAAACTGTTTTTT. Its protein is CASSRTGIDEKLFF.

The V call is TRBV21-1, the J call TRBJ1-5. TRBV21-1 is described as a pseudogene. CDR3 length equals 18 residues. CDR3 region: CASSKTYTPGTSNQPQHF. The CDR3 DNA follows: TGTGCCAGCAGCAAGACCTATACCCCGGGGACCAGCAATCAGCCCCAGCATTTT.

J is TRBJ1-1 and V is TRBV29-1; D is perhaps TRBD1 (5 bases). Trimming pared 6 bases from V and 6 bases from J, leaving 14 bases between. The CDR3 extends over 12 amino acids. Per germline, CDR1 SQVTM and CDR2 ANQGSEA. CDR3 in DNA: TGCAGCGTGCCGGCAGGGTACGCTGAAGCTTTCTTT. Translating it yields CSVPAGYAEAFF.

The chain carries TRBV28 and TRBJ1-1, with TRBD1 matching 7 bases. CDR3 length equals 14 residues. Looked up from germline, CDR1 is MDHEN and CDR2 is SYDVKM. V lost 5 bases and J lost 8; bases outside the gene matches: 11. The CDR3 DNA reads as TGTGCCAGCAGTCCCACCGGGACAGTCAGAGAAGCTTTCTTT. Translating gives CASSPTGTVREAFF.

The chain is built from TRBV5-1 and TRBJ2-3, with 12 bases matching TRBD2. The germline CDR1 and CDR2 sequences are SGHRS and YFSETQ. The CDR3 is made up of 16 amino acids. With V trimmed by 6 bases and J by 0 bases, 5 bases remained unmatched. CDR3 sequence (DNA): TGCGCCAGCATCCGAGGGACTAGCGGGAGCACAGATACGCAGTATTTT. It translates to CASIRGTSGSTDTQYF.

V gene TRBV28 combines with J gene TRBJ2-7; D might be TRBD1 (6 bases). The V end lost 3 bases, the J end lost 5 bases, and 14 bases lay between the germline ends. The CDR3 is 14 amino acids. Germline assignment: CDR1 MDHEN and CDR2 SYDVKM. The CDR3 region is CASSFPGQIHEQYF. The CDR3 DNA follows: TGTGCCAGCAGTTTCCCGGGACAAATCCACGAGCAGTACTTC.

The chain carries TRBV19 and TRBJ2-3; D is unclear. The CDR3 totals 14 residues. From germline, CDR1 is LNHDA and CDR2 SQIVND (reference sequence). Trimming removed 3 bases from V and 1 base from J, with 8 bases in between. Written as DNA, the CDR3 is TGTGCCAGTAGTATGGGGAAGGGCACAGATACGCAGTATTTT. The encoded protein is CASSMGKGTDTQYF.